The T cell receptor beta chain described here comes from a study of T cell responses to AZD1222 COVID-19 vaccine. This clone was seen a few times. TCRdb's copy holds only in-frame clones and misses some; the assay was immunoSEQ multiplex PCR. The data contain 93,000 or so clones, roughly 88% of them singletons. The source was peripheral blood, collected on day 0 of AZD1222 vaccination. This sequence was found in an adult in good health.

CDR3 nucleotide sequence: TGTGCAAGTCGCCCCGCTCCAGAGGTTTACCGGGACACCTCCCTTAACTATGGCTACACCTTC. It is translated as CASRPAPEVYRDTSLNYGYTF. The chain has TRBV12-2 and TRBJ1-2; the table's D call of TRBD1 was not tested on the DNA. TRBV12-2 is termed a pseudogene. This CDR3 has 21 amino acids.